This entry concerns a single TCR beta chain. This sample is drawn from a study of shared T cell receptors in the human thymus. Measured with immunoSEQ multiplex PCR; TCRdb has only the in-frame clones, and not every one. The sample contains roughly 550,000 clones, around three quarters of which appear only once. Germline V gene sequence: CDR1 SQVTM, CDR2 ANQGSEA. V was shortened by 6 bases and J by 8 bases, with 38 bases between the two germline ends. The CDR3 loop spans 20 amino acids. This same sample was also part of a study on human thymus T cells. Turning to that study: Donation came from healthy Finnish infants having corrective surgery for congenital heart defects. Resected material from corrective heart surgery provided the thymus tissue analysed. Blood and thymic repertoires both appeared biased in V and J gene usage. Related research described thymic repertoires that were highly overlapping among unrelated individuals.

Sequencing input: thymocytes. This sequence joins TRBV29-1 and TRBJ2-1, with D tentatively TRBD2 (6 bases). The origin of this receptor is a boy in the first two years of life with a congenital heart defect. Here the CDR3 reads CSVEPLRDWTRFPLGDEQFF. The CDR3 nucleotides read TGCAGCGTCGAACCGCTCAGGGACTGGACGAGGTTTCCCTTGGGTGATGAGCAGTTCTTC.